Given below is one T cell receptor beta chain in context. Generated by immunoSEQ multiplex PCR, the TCRdb table keeps only in-frame clones and is missing some. Seen here are around 340,000 clones, less than 90% observed once, and the top ten hold around 6.6%. The V gene's germline CDR1 is GTSNPN and CDR2 SVGIG (reference sequence). V lost 5 bases to trimming and J lost 3 bases; unmatched junction nucleotides: 8. The CDR3 spans 14 residues. Treatment in this sample: over 15 received Ad26.COV2.S at low or high dose, single or two shots; 5 received placebo; per-sample allocation not given. Sampling happened 63 days after the first vaccine or placebo injection. This Boston cohort included adults aged 18-55 years. This sample is part of a study of Ad26.COV2.S vaccination and SARS-CoV-2 variants.

The sequencing used peripheral blood, collected in a trial of Ad26.COV2.S vaccine versus placebo. The TCR was taken from a person aged 18-65 years who received the Ad26.COV2.S COVID-19 vaccine or a placebo. The V and J genes are TRBV30 and TRBJ2-7, with 9 positions matching TRBD1. CDR3 in DNA: TGTGCCTGGGGAATGGGACAGGGAATCTACGAGCAGTACTTC. Encoded protein: CAWGMGQGIYEQYF.